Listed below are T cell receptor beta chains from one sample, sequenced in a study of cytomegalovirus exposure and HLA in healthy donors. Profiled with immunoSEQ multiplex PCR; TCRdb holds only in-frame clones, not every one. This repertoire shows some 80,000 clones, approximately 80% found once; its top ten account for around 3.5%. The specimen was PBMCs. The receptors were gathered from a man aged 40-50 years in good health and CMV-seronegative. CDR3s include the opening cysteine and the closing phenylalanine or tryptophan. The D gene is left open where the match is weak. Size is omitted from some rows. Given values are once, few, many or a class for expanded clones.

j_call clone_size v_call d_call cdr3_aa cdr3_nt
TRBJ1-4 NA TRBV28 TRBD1 CASSLRQGNEKLFF TGTGCCAGCAGTCTCCGACAGGGTAATGAAAAACTGTTTTTT
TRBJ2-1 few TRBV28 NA CASPPSGRSSSYNEQFF TGTGCCAGTCCTCCCTCCGGCAGGTCGAGCTCCTACAATGAGCAGTTCTTC
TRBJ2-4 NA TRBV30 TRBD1 CAWSTGTGNIQYF TGTGCCTGGAGTACCGGGACAGGGAACATTCAGTACTTC
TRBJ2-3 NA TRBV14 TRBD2 CASALTSGGADTQYF TGTGCCAGCGCCCTGACTAGCGGGGGGGCCGATACGCAGTATTTT
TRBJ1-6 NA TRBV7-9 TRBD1 CASSPQTGISNSPLHF TGTGCCAGCAGCCCTCAGACAGGGATAAGTAATTCACCCCTCCACTTT
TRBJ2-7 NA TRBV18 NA CASSKQDSYEQYF TGTGCCAGCTCAAAACAGGACTCCTACGAGCAGTACTTC
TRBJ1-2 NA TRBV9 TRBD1 CASSPRDRGWVNGYTF TGTGCCAGCAGCCCTCGGGACAGGGGGTGGGTTAATGGCTACACCTTC
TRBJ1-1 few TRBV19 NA CASREKTMNTEAFF TGTGCCAGTAGGGAGAAGACCATGAACACTGAAGCTTTCTTT
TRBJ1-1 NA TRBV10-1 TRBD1 CASSELQGDRAFF TGCGCCAGCAGTGAGTTACAGGGGGATCGGGCTTTCTTT
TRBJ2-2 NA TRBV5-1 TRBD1 CASSLGTGLTGELFF TGCGCCAGCAGCTTGGGGACAGGGCTCACCGGGGAGCTGTTTTTT
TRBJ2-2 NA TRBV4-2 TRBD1 CASSPGTGATGELFF TGTGCCAGCAGCCCCGGAACAGGGGCGACTGGGGAGCTGTTTTTT
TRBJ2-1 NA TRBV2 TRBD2 CANTNPGLAGGEQFF TGTGCCAACACTAATCCGGGACTAGCGGGGGGGGAGCAGTTCTTC
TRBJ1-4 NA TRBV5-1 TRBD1 CASSPTGTGGEKLFF TGCGCCAGCAGCCCAACCGGGACAGGGGGTGAAAAACTGTTTTTT
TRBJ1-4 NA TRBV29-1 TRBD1 CSGAGQRDEKLFF TGCAGCGGTGCGGGACAGAGAGATGAAAAACTGTTTTTT
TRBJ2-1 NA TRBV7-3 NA CASSFGQSYNEQFF TGTGCCAGCAGCTTTGGACAGAGCTACAATGAGCAGTTCTTC
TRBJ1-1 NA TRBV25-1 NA CASSEGGRTEAFF TGTGCCAGCAGTGAAGGGGGCCGGACTGAAGCTTTCTTT
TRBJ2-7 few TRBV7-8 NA CASSLSDEQYF TGTGCCAGCAGCTTATCCGACGAGCAGTACTTC
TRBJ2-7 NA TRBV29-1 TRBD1 CSVENWAGKGAKQYF TGCAGCGTAGAAAACTGGGCAGGGAAGGGGGCGAAGCAGTACTTC
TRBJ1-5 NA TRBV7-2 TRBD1 CASSLARTGGGNQPQHF TGTGCCAGCAGCTTAGCACGGACAGGGGGAGGCAATCAGCCCCAGCATTTT
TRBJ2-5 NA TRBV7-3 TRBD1 CASGLTGTGEETQYF TGTGCCAGCGGCTTAACAGGGACAGGGGAAGAGACCCAGTACTTC
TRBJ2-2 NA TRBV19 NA CATAEVNTGELFF TGTGCCACCGCGGAAGTCAACACCGGGGAGCTGTTTTTT
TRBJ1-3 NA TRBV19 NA CASSTTLPGSSGNTIYF TGTGCCAGTAGTACGACCCTTCCGGGGTCCTCTGGAAACACCATATATTTT
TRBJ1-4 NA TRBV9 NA CASSPTDNNEKLFF TGTGCCAGCAGCCCGACAGACAATAATGAAAAACTGTTTTTT
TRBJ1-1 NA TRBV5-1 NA CASSLVQGDTEAFF TGCGCCAGCAGCTTGGTCCAGGGCGACACTGAAGCTTTCTTT
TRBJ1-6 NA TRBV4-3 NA CASSQDWQGNYSPLHF TGCGCCAGCAGCCAAGATTGGCAGGGTAATTATTCACCCCTCCACTTT
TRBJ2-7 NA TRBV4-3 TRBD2 CASSPFGGDIGYEQYF TGCGCCAGCAGCCCCTTCGGGGGGGATATTGGCTACGAGCAGTACTTC
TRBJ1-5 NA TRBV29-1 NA CSVGGSGQPQHF TGCAGCGTTGGAGGGTCGGGGCAGCCCCAGCATTTT
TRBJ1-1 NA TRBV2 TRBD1 CASSKETGATEAFF TGTGCCAGCAGCAAAGAAACAGGGGCCACTGAAGCTTTCTTT
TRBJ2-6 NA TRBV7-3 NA CASSALTVFSGANVLTF TGTGCCAGCAGCGCTCTGACTGTTTTCTCTGGGGCCAACGTCCTGACTTTC
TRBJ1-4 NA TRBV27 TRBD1 CASSLFSGRGPTNEKLFF TGTGCCAGCAGTTTATTTTCCGGCAGGGGGCCAACTAATGAAAAACTGTTTTTT
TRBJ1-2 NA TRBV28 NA CASSFNGAGNYGYTF TGTGCCAGCAGTTTCAATGGGGCGGGAAACTATGGCTACACCTTC
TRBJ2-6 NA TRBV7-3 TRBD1 CASSVDRDSGANVLTF TGTGCCAGCAGTGTAGACAGGGATTCTGGGGCCAACGTCCTGACTTTC
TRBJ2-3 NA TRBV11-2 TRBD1 CASSFDRGRPDTQYF TGTGCCAGCAGCTTCGACAGGGGGCGCCCCGATACGCAGTATTTT
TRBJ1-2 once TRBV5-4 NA CASSLGWNLNYGYPF TGTGCCAGCAGCTTGGGGTGGAACCTGAACTATGGCTACCCCTTC
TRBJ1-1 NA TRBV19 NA CASSGQKNTEAFF TGTGCCAGTAGCGGACAGAAGAACACTGAAGCTTTCTTT
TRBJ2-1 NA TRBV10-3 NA CAISPSMDRSSYNEQFF TGTGCCATCAGTCCCTCGATGGACAGAAGCTCCTACAATGAGCAGTTCTTC
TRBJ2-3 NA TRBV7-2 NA CASSLSGTSTDTQYF TGTGCCAGCAGCTTGTCGGGGACTTCCACAGATACGCAGTATTTT
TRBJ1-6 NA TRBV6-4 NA CASRTDYNSPLHF TGTGCCAGCAGGACAGACTATAATTCACCCCTCCACTTT
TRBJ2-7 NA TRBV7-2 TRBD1 CASSLDRGNYEQYF TGTGCCAGCAGCTTAGACAGGGGCAACTACGAGCAGTACTTC
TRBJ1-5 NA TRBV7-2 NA CASSLGALRSNQPQHF TGTGCCAGCAGCTTAGGAGCTCTCCGGAGCAATCAGCCCCAGCATTTT
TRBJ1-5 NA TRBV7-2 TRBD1 CASSLVSGQGGYQPQHF TGTGCCAGCAGCTTAGTTTCCGGACAGGGGGGATATCAGCCCCAGCATTTT
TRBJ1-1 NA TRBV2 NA CASKDTYEAFF TGTGCCAGCAAGGACACCTATGAAGCTTTCTTT
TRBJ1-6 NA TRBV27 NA CASSFTRNANSPLHF TGTGCCAGCAGTTTTACGAGAAATGCTAATTCACCCCTCCACTTT
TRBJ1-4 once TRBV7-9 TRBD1 CASSLVGQGATNEKLFF TGTGCCAGCAGCTTAGTGGGACAGGGAGCAACTAATGAAAAACTGTTTTTT